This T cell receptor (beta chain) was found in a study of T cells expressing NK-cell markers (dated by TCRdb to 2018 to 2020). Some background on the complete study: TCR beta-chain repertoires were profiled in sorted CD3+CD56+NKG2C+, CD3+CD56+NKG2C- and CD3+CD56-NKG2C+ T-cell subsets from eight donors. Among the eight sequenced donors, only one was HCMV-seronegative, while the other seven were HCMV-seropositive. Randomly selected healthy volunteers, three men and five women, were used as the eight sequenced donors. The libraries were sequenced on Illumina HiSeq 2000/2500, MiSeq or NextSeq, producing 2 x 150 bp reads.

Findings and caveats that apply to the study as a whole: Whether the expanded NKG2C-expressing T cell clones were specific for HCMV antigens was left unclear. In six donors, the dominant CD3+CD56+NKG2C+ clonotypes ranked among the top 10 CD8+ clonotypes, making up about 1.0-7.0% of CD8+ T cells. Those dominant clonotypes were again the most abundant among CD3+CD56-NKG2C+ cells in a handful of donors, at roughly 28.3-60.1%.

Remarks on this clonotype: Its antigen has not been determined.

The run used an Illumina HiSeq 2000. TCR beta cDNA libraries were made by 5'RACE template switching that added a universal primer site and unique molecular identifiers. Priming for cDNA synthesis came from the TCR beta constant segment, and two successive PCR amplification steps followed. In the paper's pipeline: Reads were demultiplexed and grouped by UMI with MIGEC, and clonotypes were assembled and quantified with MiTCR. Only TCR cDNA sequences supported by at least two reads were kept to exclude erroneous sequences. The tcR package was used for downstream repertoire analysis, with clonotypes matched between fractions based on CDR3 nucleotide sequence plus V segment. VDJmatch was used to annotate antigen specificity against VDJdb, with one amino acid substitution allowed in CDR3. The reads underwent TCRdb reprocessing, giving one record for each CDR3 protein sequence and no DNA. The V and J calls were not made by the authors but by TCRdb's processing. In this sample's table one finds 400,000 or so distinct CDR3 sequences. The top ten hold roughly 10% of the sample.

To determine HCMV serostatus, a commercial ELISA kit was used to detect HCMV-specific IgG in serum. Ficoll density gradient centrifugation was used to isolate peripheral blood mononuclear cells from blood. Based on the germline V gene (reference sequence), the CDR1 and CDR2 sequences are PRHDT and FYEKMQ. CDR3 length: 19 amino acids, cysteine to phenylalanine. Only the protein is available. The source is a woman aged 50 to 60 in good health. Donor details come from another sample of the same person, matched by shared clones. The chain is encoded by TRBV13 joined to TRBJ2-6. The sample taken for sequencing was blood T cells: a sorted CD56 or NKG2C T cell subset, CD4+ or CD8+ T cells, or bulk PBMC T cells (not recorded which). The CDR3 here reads CASSLGLGVPYSGANVLTF.